This T cell receptor beta chain was sequenced in a study of shared T cell receptors in the human thymus. This table comes from immunoSEQ multiplex PCR, and its TCRdb copy is limited to in-frame clones, with some not included. The sample includes 550,000 to 800,000 clones, 80% to 90% seen only once; the top ten take more than 0.008%. Trimming pared 5 bases from V and 9 bases from J, leaving 17 bases between. Germline CDR1 reads MNHEY; CDR2 reads SMNVEV (reference sequence). The CDR3 spans 14 residues. Another study also made use of these data, one on human thymus T cells. According to that study: Thymic and blood repertoires showed apparently biased V and J gene usage.

The receptor comes from a girl under two years old with a congenital heart defect. The rearrangement joins TRBV27 to TRBJ2-1; maybe TRBD1 (6 bases). Sequencing was done on a sample of thymocytes. The CDR3 DNA is TGTGCCAGCAGTCAGAGCACACAGGGCACTGAGCAGTTCTTC. Translated, it gives CASSQSTQGTEQFF.